This TCR beta chain appears in the sequencing data of a study of PD-1 blockade in classical Hodgkin lymphoma. Indicated time point: cycle 4 day 1 (C4D1), after less than seven weeks of nivolumab. Every patient had relapsed following autologous stem cell transplantation, and cohorts differed in brentuximab vedotin exposure. The CD4+ T cells used were purified from thawed PBMCs through magnetic negative selection. Profiling relied on immunoSEQ multiplex PCR, and the TCRdb table lists in-frame clones only, not all of them. This sample yields several thousand clones, of which roughly 86% are seen a single time; over 1.2% belongs to the top ten. To note about this clone: The sample has other DNA sequences that encode this CDR3 too.

V dropped 0 bases and J dropped 9 bases, with 10 bases sitting between them. CDR1 and CDR2 from the germline V gene are SGHRS and YFSETQ. CDR3 length equals 14 residues. This material consisted of CD4+ T cells from blood, taken before the fourth cycle of nivolumab. The receptor was derived from a human donor with classical Hodgkin lymphoma. The chain couples TRBV5-1 to TRBJ1-6; possibly TRBD1 for D (5 bases). As DNA, the CDR3 is TGCGCCAGCAGCTTGGAGGGGACGGGTTCACCCCTCCACTTT. It is translated as CASSLEGTGSPLHF. Supplemented by reference TRBV5-1 and TRBJ1-6, the full variable domain reads KAGVTQTPRYLIKTRGQQVTLSCSPISGHRSVSWYQQTPGQGLQFLFEYFSETQRNKGNFPGRFSGRQFSNSRSEMNVSTLELGDSALYLCASSLEGTGSPLHFGNGTRLTVT.